This T cell receptor (beta chain) was retrieved from a study of cytomegalovirus exposure and HLA in healthy donors. Germline V gene sequence: CDR1 LNHDA, CDR2 SQIVND (reference sequence). Trimming shortened V by 3 bases and J by 5 bases, and 11 bases separated the two germline ends. The CDR3 loop spans 14 amino acids. Primers included in the PCR were 60 Vbeta and 13 Jbeta primers. The method was immunoSEQ multiplex PCR; TCRdb's version includes in-frame clones alone and lacks a portion of them. The sample totals over 200,000 clones. The sample comprised PBMCs. The TCR originated in a woman in her thirties in good health and CMV-seropositive. V and J are TRBV19 and TRBJ2-1; perhaps TRBD2 as D (5 bases). This CDR3 is CASSMLAAHNEQFF. In DNA form, the CDR3 reads TGTGCCAGTAGTATGCTAGCTGCACACAATGAGCAGTTCTTC.